This entry lists 27 T cell receptor beta chains sequenced from one sample in a study of cytomegalovirus exposure and HLA in healthy donors. With 60 Vbeta and 13 Jbeta primers, the PCR was carried out. The repertoire was sequenced with immunoSEQ multiplex PCR; TCRdb's copy has only in-frame clones and lacks some. Of some 120,000 clones listed, around 9% are singletons. Sample: PBMCs. The receptors stem from a man aged 40-49 years in good health and CMV-seronegative.

In its sample, this clone was seen a few times. The chain uses TRBV7-8 and TRBJ1-3; 10 bases agree with TRBD1. CDR3 length equals 15 residues. Trimming removed 5 bases from V and 8 bases from J; junction bases left unmatched: 9. Germline values: CDR1 SGHVS, CDR2 FQNEAQ. The DNA for the CDR3 is TGTGCCAGCAGCCTGGACAGGGGGAAGTGGGACACCATATATTTT. Translating gives CASSLDRGKWDTIYF.

The J gene is TRBJ2-5, the V gene TRBV29-1, with 8 bases identical to TRBD2. Germline V CDR1 and CDR2: SQVTM, ANQGSEA. The CDR3 totals 14 residues. J gave up 2 bases and V 6 bases, and 8 bases lay outside the gene matches. CDR3 nucleotides: TGCAGCGTGGATATTAGCGGGGATCAAGAGACCCAGTACTTC. It encodes CSVDISGDQETQYF.

This clone was detected a few times. This chain links TRBV7-6 with TRBJ2-3; 12 bases are a match to TRBD2. The CDR3 is 17 amino acids. J was trimmed by 1 base and V by 1 base; bases with no gene match: 3. Germline CDR1 reads SGHVS; CDR2 reads FNYEAQ. CDR3 coding DNA: TGTGCCAGCAGCTTAGTGGGACTAGCGGGCCGCACAGATACGCAGTATTTT. This gives the protein CASSLVGLAGRTDTQYF.

This clone was picked up a small number of times. This chain connects TRBV6-6 to TRBJ1-5; D remains ambiguous. The CDR3 has 13 amino acids. CDR1 MNHNY and CDR2 SVGAGI come from the germline V gene (reference sequence). V lost 10 bases and J lost 5, with 15 bases in between. CDR3 amino acids: CATIQRLHQPQHF. In nucleotides, the CDR3 is TGTGCCACTATCCAGAGACTACATCAGCCCCAGCATTTT.

This clone was seen more than once but under ten times. At the DNA level, this CDR3 is encoded by other sequences in the same sample as well. The chain recombines TRBV7-9 with TRBJ2-7, with D maybe TRBD1 (5 bases). This CDR3 comprises 11 residues. V lost 6 bases and J 7 bases, leaving 10 bases between the germline ends. CDR1 is SEHNR and CDR2 is FQNEAQ in the germline V gene (reference sequence). The CDR3 DNA is TGTGCCAGCAGTCTGGGGCTTGAGCAGTACTTC. Translation gives CASSLGLEQYF.

The rearrangement joins TRBV4-2 to TRBJ2-7; D gene unclear. The CDR3 is 13 residues long. Trimming removed 4 bases at V and 9 bases at J, with 16 bases between. Germline V gene lookup returns CDR1 LGHNA and CDR2 YNFKEQ. The CDR3 loop reads CASSPGSPVVQYF. The CDR3 region has the DNA TGTGCCAGCAGCCCCGGGTCCCCGGTCGTGCAGTACTTC.

Only a few counts were recorded for this clone. The chain links TRBV27 to TRBJ2-2; no clear D. The germline CDR1 and CDR2 sequences are MNHEY and SMNVEV (reference sequence). The CDR3 consists of 13 residues. V was clipped by 4 bases and J by 3 bases, with 6 bases between them. The CDR3, as DNA: TGTGCCAGCAGTTCCCCCGACACCGGGGAGCTGTTTTTT. Translation gives CASSSPDTGELFF.

This clone has a handful of counts. The V gene is TRBV18, the J gene TRBJ1-4, with D uncertain. Per the germline V gene, CDR1 is KGHSH and CDR2 is LQKENI. The V end lost 2 bases, the J end lost 4 bases, and 8 bases lay between the germline ends. The CDR3 length is 14 residues. The CDR3 nucleotides read TGTGCCAGCTCACCAGCCAGTCTTAATGAAAAACTGTTTTTT. This gives the protein CASSPASLNEKLFF.

V usage is TRBV9 and J usage is TRBJ2-7; D perhaps matches TRBD2 (6 bases). The CDR3 is made up of 14 amino acids. Trimming removed 0 bases from V and 5 bases from J, with 12 bases in between. In germline, CDR1 is SGDLS, CDR2 YYNGEE. DNA for the CDR3: TGTGCCAGCAGCGTAGCTGGGGCGGGAAACGAGCAGTACTTC. Translating it yields CASSVAGAGNEQYF. The complete variable domain, with remaining parts taken from reference TRBV9 and TRBJ2-7, reads DSGVTQTPKHLITATGQRVTLRCSPRSGDLSVYWYQQSLDQGLQFLIQYYNGEERAKGNILERFSAQQFPDLHSELNLSSLELGDSALYFCASSVAGAGNEQYFGPGTRLTVT.

Only a few counts were recorded for this clone. The V call is TRBV18, the J call TRBJ2-7; 8 nucleotides agree with TRBD1. Germline lookup yields CDR1 KGHSH and CDR2 LQKENI. This CDR3 region has 13 residues. With 6 bases clipped from V and 7 bases from J, the junction kept 8 bases outside the gene matches. CDR3 region: CASSPDRGQEQYF. CDR3 DNA: TGTGCCAGCTCGCCTGACAGGGGTCAAGAGCAGTACTTC.

The chain uses TRBV2 and TRBJ2-7; a possible D gene is TRBD2 (5 bases). V was cut by 7 bases and J by 2 bases, with 6 bases left in between. CDR3 length equals 11 residues. Germline V gives CDR1 SNHLY, CDR2 FYNNEI. The CDR3 DNA reads as TGTGCCAGCAAGGAGGCCTACGAGCAGTACTTC. It specifies CASKEAYEQYF.

This chain uses TRBV6-8 with TRBJ2-2; 11 bases map to TRBD1. Germline CDR1 and CDR2: MNHGY and SAAAGT. V shed 2 bases and J 7 bases; nucleotides not matched to a gene: 9. The CDR3 totals 17 residues. CDR3 loop: CASSYPPDRGHSGELFF. The DNA of the CDR3 is TGTGCCAGCAGTTACCCCCCGGACAGGGGGCATAGCGGGGAGCTGTTTTTT.

This clone was seen more than once but under ten times. V is TRBV5-1 and J is TRBJ2-2; D may be TRBD1 (5 bases). Germline V gene lookup returns CDR1 SGHRS and CDR2 YFSETQ. V shed 1 base and J shed 8 bases, with 18 bases lying between them. The CDR3 length is 16 residues. CDR3 DNA sequence: TGCGCCAGCAGCTTGCTTAGGCAGGGCGACAAGGGGGAGCTGTTTTTT. Protein sequence: CASSLLRQGDKGELFF.

This clone was observed a few times. V usage is TRBV6-5 and J usage is TRBJ2-3, with 7 bases aligning to TRBD2. The CDR3 is 15 residues long. The V and J ends lost 2 bases and 2 bases, in that order; junction bases with no gene match: 4. Germline lookup yields CDR1 MNHEY and CDR2 SVGAGI. In DNA, the CDR3 is TGTGCCAGCAGTTACGTAGCGGGCGACACAGATACGCAGTATTTT. Residues: CASSYVAGDTDTQYF.

In its sample, this clone was seen a few times. V is TRBV10-2 and J is TRBJ2-1; TRBD2 matches at 7 bases. The CDR3 length is 14 residues. V shed 7 bases and J 3 bases; nucleotides not matched to a gene: 6. Germline V lookup: CDR1 WSHSY, CDR2 SAAADI. The CDR3 nucleotides are TGCGCCAGCAACGTCGGGGGGAACTACAATGAGCAGTTCTTC. It yields the protein CASNVGGNYNEQFF.

The CDR3 spells CASSVTGGRRGEKLFF. The CDR3 nucleotides are TGTGCCAGCAGTGTGACAGGGGGAAGACGGGGTGAAAAACTGTTTTTT. The rearrangement links TRBV28 to TRBJ1-4, with TRBD1 identical over 9 bases. The CDR3 consists of 16 residues. Germline-derived CDR1 and CDR2 are MDHEN and SYDVKM. V was pared by 5 bases and J by 7 bases, with 11 bases of the junction left unmatched.

This clone was found a few times. The genes are TRBV5-1 and TRBJ2-3, with TRBD2 identical over 7 bases. CDR1 and CDR2 from the germline V gene are SGHRS and YFSETQ. CDR3 length: 14 amino acids. With 2 bases clipped from V and 5 bases from J, the junction kept 5 bases outside the gene matches. The CDR3 DNA sequence: TGCGCCAGCAGCTTTATCGGCGGGGGAGATACGCAGTATTTT. This sequence encodes CASSFIGGGDTQYF.

This clone has a handful of counts. The V gene is TRBV4-1, the J gene TRBJ1-3; D not certain. V lost 5 bases, J lost 0 bases, and 11 bases lay in between. The CDR3 spans 15 residues. The germline V gene encodes CDR1 MGHRA and CDR2 YSYEKL. CDR3 bases: TGCGCCAGCAGCACTAGCTTGAGCTCTGGAAACACCATATATTTT. It specifies CASSTSLSSGNTIYF.

The rearrangement links TRBV7-9 to TRBJ1-2, with 9 bases identical to TRBD1. Germline-derived CDR1 and CDR2 are SEHNR and FQNEAQ (reference sequence). V lost 4 bases and J lost 3; bases outside the gene matches: 9. This CDR3 spans 16 amino acids. The CDR3 here is CASSSTGTGTHYGYTF. The CDR3 DNA follows: TGTGCCAGCAGCTCAACCGGGACAGGGACGCACTATGGCTACACCTTC.

This clone was counted only a few times. The gene calls are TRBV11-3 and TRBJ2-3, with 8 bases lining up with TRBD1. Germline CDR1 is SGHNT and CDR2 is YENEEA. The J segment lost 8 bases and the V segment lost 4 bases, leaving 11 bases of the junction unmatched. The CDR3 runs to 15 residues. The CDR3 spells CASSSLLDRGGTQYF. In nucleotides, the CDR3 is TGTGCCAGCAGCTCTCTACTCGACAGGGGAGGTACGCAGTATTTT.

This chain joins TRBV6-6 and TRBJ2-5; D is possibly TRBD1 (6 bases). This CDR3 spans 12 amino acids. Trimming stripped 6 bases from V and 3 bases from J, with 8 bases between. CDR1 MNHNY and CDR2 SVGAGI come from the germline V gene (reference sequence). The CDR3 DNA is TGTGCCAGCAGACCAGGGGAAGAGACCCAGTACTTC. Protein: CASRPGEETQYF.

The CDR3 region is CASSFGNREETQYF. The CDR3 DNA reads TGCGCCAGCAGCTTCGGAAACAGGGAGGAGACCCAGTACTTC. The chain recombines TRBV5-1 with TRBJ2-5; D is possibly TRBD1 (6 bases). The V and J ends lost 2 bases and 5 bases respectively, with 13 bases between them. Looked up from germline, CDR1 is SGHRS and CDR2 is YFSETQ. The CDR3 contains 14 residues.

The sample holds a few counts of this clone. The chain joins TRBV21-1 to TRBJ1-5; TRBD1 is taken as the D call from the table, unchecked against the DNA. TRBV21-1 is a listed pseudogene. The CDR3 has 17 residues. This CDR3 reads CASSNRVGLPRNQPQHF. CDR3 DNA: TGTGCCAGTTCTAACAGAGTAGGCCTCCCTCGCAATCAGCCCCAGCATTTT.

J is TRBJ2-7 and V is TRBV5-1; TRBD2 agrees at 11 bases. Germline CDR1 and CDR2: SGHRS and YFSETQ. CDR3 length: 16 amino acids. J gave up 4 bases and V 0 bases, and 6 bases lay outside the gene matches. CDR3 in DNA: TGCGCCAGCAGCTTGGGGCTAGCGGGGGGCTTTTACGAGCAGTACTTC. This sequence encodes CASSLGLAGGFYEQYF.

The chain links TRBV7-7 to TRBJ2-1; D uncertain. The CDR3 totals 15 residues. Between the trimmed V and J ends, which lost 5 bases and 0 bases, there was a span of 11 bases. Germline loops: CDR1 SSHAT, CDR2 FNYEAQ (reference sequence). This CDR3 is CASSQSVSSYNEQFF. The CDR3 nucleotides read TGTGCCAGCAGCCAGAGCGTGAGCTCCTACAATGAGCAGTTCTTC.

This clone was counted between two and nine times. The rearrangement uses TRBV4-3 and TRBJ1-2, with 8 bases identical to TRBD1. With V trimmed by 3 bases and J by 5 bases, 8 bases remained unmatched. The CDR3 loop spans 15 amino acids. Looked up from germline, CDR1 is LGHNA and CDR2 is YSLEER. This CDR3 reads CASSHSGTGTYGYTF. The CDR3 nucleotides read TGCGCCAGCAGCCACTCCGGGACAGGAACTTATGGCTACACCTTC.

This clone has only a few counts. The rearrangement uses TRBV9 and TRBJ2-2; a weak D match, TRBD2 (6 bases). Trimming shortened V by 8 bases and J by 6 bases, and 20 bases separated the two germline ends. CDR1 is SGDLS, CDR2 YYNGEE, per germline. This CDR3 spans 15 amino acids. This CDR3 reads CARRRGGVCAGELFF. The CDR3 region has the DNA TGTGCCAGGCGGCGGGGAGGTGTTTGCGCCGGGGAGCTGTTTTTT.